The rows below give T cell receptor beta chains drawn from one sample of a study of identical twins. One entry per CDR3 protein results from TCRdb running MiXCR on the 5' RACE reads. Among 200,000 to 250,000 distinct CDR3 sequences listed, 7.5% were seen once. These data also featured in a second study, about yellow fever vaccine responses in identical twins.

Sequencing was carried out using memory (CD45RO+) T cells sorted from blood. These receptors were taken from a woman younger than 35 in good health. Both conserved end residues are part of each CDR3. The order of the fields is clone size, D gene, V gene, J gene, CDR3 DNA, CDR3 protein. D genes are given only for firm matches. Clone size is not always given. Where it is, it says once, few, many or a class for expanded clones.

-	TRBD1	TRBV15	TRBJ2-5	TGTGCCACCAGCAGACCGACAGGGGTCCTCGAGACCCAGTACTTC	CATSRPTGVLETQYF
few	-	TRBV30	TRBJ2-6	TGTGCCTGGAGTTACCTATCTGGGGCCAACGTCCTGACTTTC	CAWSYLSGANVLTF
-	-	TRBV20-1	TRBJ2-7	TGCAGTGCCACGATGGGGGCTAGCCCTTCCTACGAGCAGTACTTC	CSATMGASPSYEQYF
-	-	TRBV29-1	TRBJ1-6	TGCAGCGTCGGGAGCGCCTATAATTCACCCCTCCACTTT	CSVGSAYNSPLHF
-	TRBD2	TRBV6-5	TRBJ2-1	TGTGCCAGCAGTTACGCCAGCGGGACCTACAATGAGCAGTTCTTC	CASSYASGTYNEQFF
-	TRBD1	TRBV27	TRBJ1-2	TGTGCCAGCAGTGGGGGGGACAGAAACTATGGCTACACCTTC	CASSGGDRNYGYTF
-	-	TRBV18	TRBJ2-7	TGTGCCAGCTCACGCGCTTCGGACCAGGACGAGCAGTACTTC	CASSRASDQDEQYF
few	TRBD2	TRBV4-1	TRBJ2-3	TGCGCCAGCAGCCAACTAGCGGGGGGCGGGACGCAGTATTTT	CASSQLAGGGTQYF
-	TRBD1	TRBV25-1	TRBJ1-1	TGTGCCAGCAGTACCCGGACAGGGGGCACTGAAGCTTTCTTT	CASSTRTGGTEAFF
many	-	TRBV5-5	TRBJ1-1	TGTGCCAGCAGCTTGCGGGGTCGGGGCACTGAAGCTTTCTTT	CASSLRGRGTEAFF
few	TRBD1	TRBV6-1	TRBJ2-7	TGTGCCAGCAGCCCCAAAGGACAGGTTTCCTACTACGAGCAGTACTTC	CASSPKGQVSYYEQYF
few	-	TRBV4-2	TRBJ2-1	TGTGCCAGCAGCCCCTCCAGGGTGTCCTACAATGAGCAGTTCTTC	CASSPSRVSYNEQFF
many	-	TRBV12-3/TRBV12-4	TRBJ1-1	TGTGCCAGCAGTTTGGAGGGGAGTCGGGTTGAAGCTTTCTTT	CASSLEGSRVEAFF
many	-	TRBV7-9	TRBJ1-1	TGTGCCAGCAGCTTAGAAAGAATACAGGGTGGAAGTACTGAAGCTTTCTTT	CASSLERIQGGSTEAFF
few	-	TRBV28	TRBJ2-7	TGTGCCAGCAGACCCTCAAACACCCCGGGGGCCTACGAGCAGTACTTC	CASRPSNTPGAYEQYF
many	-	TRBV6-1	TRBJ1-5	TGTGCCAGCAGCGGGTTGGGCAATCAGCCCCAGCATTTT	CASSGLGNQPQHF
few	TRBD1	TRBV7-9	TRBJ2-7	TGTGCCAGCAGCCCACCGGGACAGAGAAGCTACGAGCAGTACTTC	CASSPPGQRSYEQYF
few	-	TRBV28	TRBJ2-7	TGTGCCAGCAGCCTAAGACAGGTGTCCAGCTCCTACGAGCAGTACTTC	CASSLRQVSSSYEQYF
many	TRBD2	TRBV24-1	TRBJ2-1	TGTGCCACCAGTGATTTGACTAGCGGGAGTTACAATGAGCAGTTCTTC	CATSDLTSGSYNEQFF
many	-	TRBV7-9	TRBJ2-5	TGTGCCAGCAGCTTAAGTCAGGGAAGGCAAGAGACCCAGTACTTC	CASSLSQGRQETQYF
-	-	TRBV5-4	TRBJ2-7	TGTGCCAGCAGCTTGGTACGGTCCGCGGGGGCTCACGAGCAGTACTTC	CASSLVRSAGAHEQYF
many	-	TRBV20-1	TRBJ2-2	TGCAGTGCTAGCCCGGGACAAAAGATCACCGGGGAGCTGTTTTTT	CSASPGQKITGELFF
few	TRBD2	TRBV11-2	TRBJ2-7	TGTGCCAGCAGCCCCTTAACCGGGACTAGCGGGAGACACTCCTACGAGCAGTACTTC	CASSPLTGTSGRHSYEQYF
few	-	TRBV6-2/TRBV6-3	TRBJ1-5	TGTGCCAGCAGTCACTCTGGGGGGGCAGGTCAGCCCCAGCATTTT	CASSHSGGAGQPQHF
-	-	TRBV20-1	TRBJ2-6	TGCAGTGCTAGGAACACTCACTCTGGGGCCAACGTCCTGACTTTC	CSARNTHSGANVLTF
many	TRBD1	TRBV29-1	TRBJ1-1	TGCAGCGTCGGACAGGCCTCGGGGAACACTGAAGCTTTCTTT	CSVGQASGNTEAFF
-	-	TRBV12-3/TRBV12-4	TRBJ2-5	TGTGCCAGCAGTACCGAAGGGGAGACCCAGTACTTC	CASSTEGETQYF
-	TRBD1	TRBV11-2	TRBJ1-4	TGTGCCAGCAGCCGGGGACAGGGAGCTGTGTCTAATGAAAAACTGTTTTTT	CASSRGQGAVSNEKLFF
many	TRBD2	TRBV5-1	TRBJ2-7	TGCGCCAGCAGCCGAGCGACTAGCGGGTACGAGCAGTACTTC	CASSRATSGYEQYF
few	-	TRBV7-2	TRBJ2-2	TGTGCCAGCATCCGAGTCGGGGGCACCGGGGAGCTGTTTTTT	CASIRVGGTGELFF
few	TRBD2	TRBV6-5	TRBJ2-1	TGTGCCAGCAGTAAGAGCGGGGGTGAGCAGTTCTTC	CASSKSGGEQFF
few	TRBD1	TRBV6-5	TRBJ1-5	TGTGCCAGCAGAGGACAGGATCAGCCCCAGCATTTT	CASRGQDQPQHF
many	-	TRBV29-1	TRBJ1-1	TGCAGCGTTGATGAAGTCGGGCAGGGTGAAGCTTTCTTT	CSVDEVGQGEAFF
many	-	TRBV27	TRBJ2-7	TGTGCCAGCAGTGATGATCATGGTCCCTGGGGGAGAAAGTACTTC	CASSDDHGPWGRKYF
-	TRBD1	TRBV7-2	TRBJ2-2	TGTGCCAGCAGCTTAGGTCGGACAGGGGTTCTGACCGGGGAGCTGTTTTTT	CASSLGRTGVLTGELFF
-	-	TRBV20-1	TRBJ2-7	TGCAGTGCTAGAGATTGGCAGGGGAGGTCCTACGAGCAGTACTTC	CSARDWQGRSYEQYF
-	TRBD2	TRBV5-6	TRBJ2-1	TGTGCCAGCAGCGGCGGGGGACTAGCGGTTCCTTACAATGAGCAGTTCTTC	CASSGGGLAVPYNEQFF
few	-	TRBV20-1	TRBJ1-1	TGCAGTGCTAGAGGAGGAGAGGACAGTGACACTGAAGCTTTCTTT	CSARGGEDSDTEAFF
many	TRBD2	TRBV15	TRBJ2-5	TGTGCCACCAGCAGAGACTGGGGACTAGCGGAAAAAGAGACCCAGTACTTC	CATSRDWGLAEKETQYF
-	-	TRBV29-1	TRBJ1-1	TGCAGCGTTGATTCGGCAGGGAACACTGAAGCTTTCTTT	CSVDSAGNTEAFF
few	TRBD2	TRBV12-3/TRBV12-4	TRBJ2-1	TGTGCCAGCAGTTTACGACTAGCGGGATCGGGCAATGAGCAGTTCTTC	CASSLRLAGSGNEQFF
few	TRBD2	TRBV27	TRBJ2-5	TGTGCCAGCAGTTCCCCCGCTAGCGGGAAAGAGACCCAGTACTTC	CASSSPASGKETQYF
-	TRBD2	TRBV28	TRBJ2-4	TGTGCCAGCAGGGGAGGGTGGAACATTCAGTACTTC	CASRGGWNIQYF
-	-	TRBV10-3	TRBJ2-5	TGTGCCATCAGCAGACCAGGGGGAAGAGGGGAGGCCCAGTACTTC	CAISRPGGRGEAQYF
many	-	TRBV12-3/TRBV12-4	TRBJ1-6	TGTGCCAGCAGTTTCAGTAATTCACCCCTCCACTTT	CASSFSNSPLHF
many	TRBD1	TRBV12-3/TRBV12-4	TRBJ1-6	TGTGCCAGCAGTTTAACAGGGGGGAATTCACCCCTCCACTTT	CASSLTGGNSPLHF
-	-	TRBV11-2	TRBJ1-5	TGTGCCAGCAGCTATTCCAAGGATCAGCCCCAGCATTTT	CASSYSKDQPQHF
many	TRBD1	TRBV18	TRBJ2-5	TGTGCCAGCTCACCGGACAGGGAGGCCAAGACCCAGTACTTC	CASSPDREAKTQYF
few	TRBD2	TRBV7-9	TRBJ2-1	TGTGCCAGCAGCTCCCCCTTAGCGGGAGTTAGTAATGAGCAGTTCTTC	CASSSPLAGVSNEQFF
few	-	TRBV7-6	TRBJ1-6	TGTGCCAGCAGCAGCTTAGTTGATGTAGGGGGTTCCTATAATTCACCCCTCCACTTT	CASSSLVDVGGSYNSPLHF
many	-	TRBV5-1	TRBJ1-1	TGCGCCAGCAGCTGGACAAGGGGGGGAGACACTGAAGCTTTCTTT	CASSWTRGGDTEAFF
few	-	TRBV6-2/TRBV6-3	TRBJ2-2	TGTGCCAGCAGTTACTCGCCGGGGTTGCGGGGCACCGGGGAGCTGTTTTTT	CASSYSPGLRGTGELFF
many	-	TRBV29-1	TRBJ2-1	TGCAGCATCCCCGGGGGCCTTAGGTACAATGAGCAGTTCTTC	CSIPGGLRYNEQFF